This T cell receptor (beta chain) is from a study of Graves' ophthalmopathy and Graves' hyperthyroidism. The TCR beta CDR3 regions underwent amplification from RNA transcripts. HTBI-primed RT-PCR formed the first round, and a multiplex PCR formed the second. TCRdb passed the multiplex PCR reads through MiXCR, listing each CDR3 protein once. The sample carries hundreds of thousands of distinct CDR3 sequences, 40% recorded once. A remark on this clonotype: The antigen remains undetermined. A read error may be the cause here, since a much bigger clone is one base away.

Certain patients were not enrolled. These were patients with other autoimmune diseases, uncontrolled infections, pregnancy or lactation. Study-wide points: Most expanded thyroid clonotypes above 0.001 frequency also appeared in blood.

CDR1 is SQVTM and CDR2 is ANQGSEA in the germline V gene. V lost 6 bases to trimming and J lost 3 bases; unmatched junction nucleotides: 1. This CDR3 region has 14 residues. The sequenced sample was peripheral blood. The chain links TRBV29-1 to TRBJ2-5; 16 nucleotides agree with TRBD2. The sequence was collected from an adult man with Graves' ophthalmopathy. As DNA, the CDR3 is TGCAGCGTGGGACTAGCGGGGGGGGAAGAGACCCAGTACTTC. Its protein is CSVGLAGGEETQYF. The whole variable domain, filled in from reference TRBV29-1 and TRBJ2-5, reads SAVISQKPSRDICQRGTSLTIQCQVDSQVTMMFWYRQQPGQSLTLIATANQGSEATYESGFVIDKFPISRPNLTFSTLTVSNMSPEDSSIYLCSVGLAGGEETQYFGPGTRLLVL.